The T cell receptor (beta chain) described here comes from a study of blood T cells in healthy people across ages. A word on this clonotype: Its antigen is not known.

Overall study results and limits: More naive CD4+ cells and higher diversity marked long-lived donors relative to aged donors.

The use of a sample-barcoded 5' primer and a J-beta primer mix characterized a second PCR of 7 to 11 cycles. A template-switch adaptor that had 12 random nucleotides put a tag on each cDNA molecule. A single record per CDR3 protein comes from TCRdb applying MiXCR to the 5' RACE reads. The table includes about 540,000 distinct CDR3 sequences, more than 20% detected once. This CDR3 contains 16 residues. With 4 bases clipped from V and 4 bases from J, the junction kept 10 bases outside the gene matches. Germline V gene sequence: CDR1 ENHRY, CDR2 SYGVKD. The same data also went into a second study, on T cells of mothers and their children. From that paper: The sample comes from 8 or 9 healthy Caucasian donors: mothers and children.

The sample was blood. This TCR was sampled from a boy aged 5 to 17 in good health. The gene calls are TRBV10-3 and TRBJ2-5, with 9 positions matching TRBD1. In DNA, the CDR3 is TGTGCCATCAGTGGGGCACAGGGGGCCGAGGTAGAGACCCAGTACTTC. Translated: CAISGAQGAEVETQYF.